These T cell receptor beta chains were read from a single sample in a study of identical twins. TCRdb reprocessed the 5' RACE reads with MiXCR, giving one entry per CDR3 protein. The repertoire holds about 720,000 distinct CDR3 sequences, around 8.6% seen once, with roughly 0.97% in the top ten. These data also formed part of another study, on yellow fever vaccine responses in identical twins.

Sequenced sample: PBMCs. Receptor source: a woman younger than 30 in good health. Both conserved end residues are part of each CDR3. A D gene is named only where the DNA matches it firmly. Clone size is given for some rows only: seen once, a few or many times, or a class if the clone is expanded.

d_call: TRBD1; clone_size: few; j_call: TRBJ1-4; v_call: TRBV7-3; cdr3_aa: CASSLIQGASEKLFF; cdr3_nt: TGTGCCAGCAGCTTAATCCAGGGGGCGAGTGAAAAACTGTTTTTT
d_call: -; clone_size: -; j_call: TRBJ2-7; v_call: TRBV4-2; cdr3_aa: CASSQDPLGYEQYF; cdr3_nt: TGTGCCAGCAGCCAGGACCCCCTGGGATACGAGCAGTACTTC
d_call: -; clone_size: -; j_call: TRBJ2-2; v_call: TRBV7-3; cdr3_aa: CASSLAAGQPANTGELFF; cdr3_nt: TGTGCCAGCAGCTTGGCAGCGGGACAACCAGCGAACACCGGGGAGCTGTTTTTT
d_call: TRBD1; clone_size: few; j_call: TRBJ2-7; v_call: TRBV28; cdr3_aa: CASSSTGGYSYEQYF; cdr3_nt: TGTGCCAGCAGTTCGACAGGGGGCTATTCCTACGAGCAGTACTTC
d_call: -; clone_size: -; j_call: TRBJ2-5; v_call: TRBV28; cdr3_aa: CASSPLRDRGETQYF; cdr3_nt: TGTGCCAGCAGCCCTCTGAGAGATAGGGGAGAGACCCAGTACTTC
d_call: -; clone_size: few; j_call: TRBJ2-7; v_call: TRBV20-1; cdr3_aa: CSARKDYYEQYF; cdr3_nt: TGCAGTGCTAGAAAGGACTACTACGAGCAGTACTTC
d_call: TRBD1; clone_size: -; j_call: TRBJ2-1; v_call: TRBV7-2; cdr3_aa: CASSLGTATYNEQFF; cdr3_nt: TGTGCCAGCAGCCTAGGGACAGCTACCTACAATGAGCAGTTCTTC
d_call: -; clone_size: few; j_call: TRBJ2-7; v_call: TRBV20-1; cdr3_aa: CSARPRDNLYEQYF; cdr3_nt: TGCAGTGCTAGACCCCGGGACAACCTTTACGAGCAGTACTTC
d_call: TRBD2; clone_size: few; j_call: TRBJ2-3; v_call: TRBV11-2; cdr3_aa: CASSLDVPGLAGDRTDTQYF; cdr3_nt: TGTGCCAGCAGCTTAGATGTCCCGGGACTAGCGGGAGATCGGACAGATACGCAGTATTTT
d_call: TRBD1; clone_size: -; j_call: TRBJ2-7; v_call: TRBV12-3/TRBV12-4; cdr3_aa: CASSSGTDIYEQYF; cdr3_nt: TGTGCCAGCAGTTCCGGGACAGACATCTACGAGCAGTACTTC